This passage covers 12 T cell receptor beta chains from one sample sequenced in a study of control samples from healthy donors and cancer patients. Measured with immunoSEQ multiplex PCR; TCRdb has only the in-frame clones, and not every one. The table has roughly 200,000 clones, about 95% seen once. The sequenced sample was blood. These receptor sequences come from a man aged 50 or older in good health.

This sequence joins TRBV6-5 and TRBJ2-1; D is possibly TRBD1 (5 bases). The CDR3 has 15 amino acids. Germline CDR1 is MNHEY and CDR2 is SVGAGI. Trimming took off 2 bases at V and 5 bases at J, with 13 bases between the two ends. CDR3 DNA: TGTGCCAGCAGTTACGGGGCGGTCAGAGACAATGAGCAGTTCTTC. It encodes CASSYGAVRDNEQFF.

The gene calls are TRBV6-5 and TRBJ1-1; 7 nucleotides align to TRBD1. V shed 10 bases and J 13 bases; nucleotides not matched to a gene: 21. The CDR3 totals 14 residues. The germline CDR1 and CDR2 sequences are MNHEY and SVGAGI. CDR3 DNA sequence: TGTGCCACCCGGCGAGGAGGGGGCGATAGGTGGAGTTTCTTT. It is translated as CATRRGGGDRWSFF.

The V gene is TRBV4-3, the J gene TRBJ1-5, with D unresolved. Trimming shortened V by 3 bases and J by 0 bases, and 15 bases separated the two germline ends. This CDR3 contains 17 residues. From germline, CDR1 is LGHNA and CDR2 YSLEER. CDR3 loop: CASSQAGVEGSNQPQHF. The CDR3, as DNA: TGCGCCAGCAGCCAGGCCGGGGTAGAGGGTAGCAATCAGCCCCAGCATTTT.

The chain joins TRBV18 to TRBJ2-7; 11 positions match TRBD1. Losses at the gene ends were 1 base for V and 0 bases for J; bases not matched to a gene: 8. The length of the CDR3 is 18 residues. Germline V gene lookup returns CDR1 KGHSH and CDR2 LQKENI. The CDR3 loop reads CASSPRDRGLQISYEQYF. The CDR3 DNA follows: TGTGCCAGCTCACCACGGGACAGGGGGTTGCAGATCTCCTACGAGCAGTACTTC.

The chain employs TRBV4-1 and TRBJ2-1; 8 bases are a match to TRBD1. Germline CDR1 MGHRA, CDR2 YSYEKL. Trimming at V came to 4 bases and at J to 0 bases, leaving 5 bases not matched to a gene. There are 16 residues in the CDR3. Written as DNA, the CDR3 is TGCGCCAGCAGCCCAGGACAGGGTGGCTCCTACAATGAGCAGTTCTTC. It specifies CASSPGQGGSYNEQFF.

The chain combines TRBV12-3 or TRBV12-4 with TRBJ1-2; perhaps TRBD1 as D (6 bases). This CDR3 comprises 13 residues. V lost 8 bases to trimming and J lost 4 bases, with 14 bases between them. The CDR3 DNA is TGTGCCAGCCGCCAGGGACAAATCTATGGCTACACCTTC. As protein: CASRQGQIYGYTF.

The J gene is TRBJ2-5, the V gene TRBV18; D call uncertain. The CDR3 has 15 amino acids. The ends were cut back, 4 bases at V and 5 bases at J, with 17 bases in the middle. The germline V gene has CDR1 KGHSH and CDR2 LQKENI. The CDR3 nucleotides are TGTGCCAGCTCACTTCTCCCGACCACTGAGGAGACCCAGTACTTC. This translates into CASSLLPTTEETQYF.

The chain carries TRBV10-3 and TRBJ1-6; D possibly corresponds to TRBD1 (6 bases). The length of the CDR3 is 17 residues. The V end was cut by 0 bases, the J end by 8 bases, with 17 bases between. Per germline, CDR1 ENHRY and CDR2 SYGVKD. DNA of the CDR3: TGTGCCATCAGTGAGTCGACTGGATCGGGGGGCTATTCACCCCTCCACTTT. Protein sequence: CAISESTGSGGYSPLHF.

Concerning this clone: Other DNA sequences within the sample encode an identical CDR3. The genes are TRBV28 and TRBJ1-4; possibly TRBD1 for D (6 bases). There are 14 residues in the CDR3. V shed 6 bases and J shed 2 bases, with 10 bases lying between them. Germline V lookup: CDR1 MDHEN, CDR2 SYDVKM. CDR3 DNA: TGTGCCAGCAGCCCCGGGGGCACTAATGAAAAACTGTTTTTT. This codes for CASSPGGTNEKLFF.

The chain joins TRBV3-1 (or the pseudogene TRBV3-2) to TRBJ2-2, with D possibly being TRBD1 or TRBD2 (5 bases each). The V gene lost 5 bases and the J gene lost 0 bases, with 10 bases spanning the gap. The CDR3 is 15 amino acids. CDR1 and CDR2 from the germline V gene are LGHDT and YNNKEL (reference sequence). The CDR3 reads CASSFLGANTGELFF. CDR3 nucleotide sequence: TGTGCCAGCAGCTTCCTGGGGGCGAACACCGGGGAGCTGTTTTTT.

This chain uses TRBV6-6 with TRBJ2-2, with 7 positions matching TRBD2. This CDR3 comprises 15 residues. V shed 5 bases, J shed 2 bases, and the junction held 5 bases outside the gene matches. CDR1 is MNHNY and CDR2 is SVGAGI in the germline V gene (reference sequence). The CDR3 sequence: CASSRDYRNTGELFF. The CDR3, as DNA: TGTGCCAGCAGTCGGGACTACCGTAACACCGGGGAGCTGTTTTTT.

In DNA, the CDR3 is TGTGCCAGCATAGGTGGGGGCCTAGGGGAAAAACTGTTTTTT. Its translation: CASIGGGLGEKLFF. V is TRBV6-5 and J is TRBJ1-4, with D perhaps TRBD1 (6 bases). Per the germline V gene, CDR1 is MNHEY and CDR2 is SVGAGI. This CDR3 has 14 amino acids. V lost 7 bases and J lost 8, with 17 bases in between.